Detailed here is one T cell receptor beta chain. Its antigen is as yet unknown. This CDR3 spans 13 amino acids. Germline V gene sequence: CDR1 MNHEY, CDR2 SVGEGT. V gave up 6 bases and J gave up 5 bases; unmatched junction bases: 6. Treatment reported: approximately 11-day PBMC culture with coronavirus spike peptide pools or control peptides (ViraFEST assay). One should note that the unexposed donor's CD4+ T cells were collected before the COVID-19 pandemic (2011-2018). First, ViraFEST expanded antigen-specific T cells with peptide pools, and next it sequenced the TCRs. Probing of unexposed-donor CD4+ T cells with SARS-CoV-2 S/N and four cold-coronavirus spikes was done, cells permitting. The sample is drawn from a study of vaccination and CD4 T cells after COVID-19. Study-wide context: Two Hispanic individuals were among six male and four female convalescent patients.

Cultured CD4+ T cell DNA was sequenced using the Oncomine TCR Beta short-read assay. Using the QIAamp micro DNA kit, genomic DNA was extracted from the CD4+ T cells that had been cultured. TCRdb reprocessed the PCR reads via MiXCR and lists one record per CDR3 protein. This repertoire shows 5,800 or so distinct CDR3 sequences, around a third found once; its top ten account for over 35%. The chain combines TRBV6-2 or TRBV6-3 with TRBJ2-5, with 7 positions matching TRBD2. The clonotype comes from a human donor in good health. The sequencing sample was made of CD4+ T cells from blood, cultured in vitro. The CDR3 DNA is TGTGCCAGCAGAGAACTAGCGTTTGAGACCCAGTACTTC. Protein product: CASRELAFETQYF.